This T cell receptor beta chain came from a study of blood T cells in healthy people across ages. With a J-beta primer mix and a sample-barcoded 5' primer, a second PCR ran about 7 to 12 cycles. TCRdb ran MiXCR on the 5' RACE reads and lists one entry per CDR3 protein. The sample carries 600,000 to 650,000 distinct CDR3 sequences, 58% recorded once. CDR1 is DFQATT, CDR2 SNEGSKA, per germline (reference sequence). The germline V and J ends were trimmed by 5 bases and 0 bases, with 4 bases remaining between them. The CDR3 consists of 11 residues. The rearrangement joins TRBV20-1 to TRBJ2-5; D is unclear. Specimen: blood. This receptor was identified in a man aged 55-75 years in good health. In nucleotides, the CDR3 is TGCAGTGCTTCGGACCAAGAGACCCAGTACTTC. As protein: CSASDQETQYF.